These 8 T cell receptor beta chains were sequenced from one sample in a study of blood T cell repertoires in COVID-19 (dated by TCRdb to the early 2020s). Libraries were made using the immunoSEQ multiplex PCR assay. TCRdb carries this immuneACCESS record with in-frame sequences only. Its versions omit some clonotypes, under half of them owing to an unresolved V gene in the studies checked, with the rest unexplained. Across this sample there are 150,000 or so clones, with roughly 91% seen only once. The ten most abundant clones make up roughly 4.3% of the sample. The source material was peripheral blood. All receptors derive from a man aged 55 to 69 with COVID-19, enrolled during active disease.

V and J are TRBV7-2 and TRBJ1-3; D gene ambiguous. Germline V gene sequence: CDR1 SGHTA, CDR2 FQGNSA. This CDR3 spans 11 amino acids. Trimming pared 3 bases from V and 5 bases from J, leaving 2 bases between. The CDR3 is CASSFRNTIYF. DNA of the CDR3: TGTGCCAGCAGCTTTAGAAACACCATATATTTT.

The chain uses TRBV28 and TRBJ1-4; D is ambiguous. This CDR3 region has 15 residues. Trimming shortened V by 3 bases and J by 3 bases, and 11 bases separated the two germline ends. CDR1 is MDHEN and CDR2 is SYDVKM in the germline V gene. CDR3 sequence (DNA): TGTGCCAGCAGTTTGGGGAGCTCGGCTAATGAAAAACTGTTTTTT. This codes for CASSLGSSANEKLFF.

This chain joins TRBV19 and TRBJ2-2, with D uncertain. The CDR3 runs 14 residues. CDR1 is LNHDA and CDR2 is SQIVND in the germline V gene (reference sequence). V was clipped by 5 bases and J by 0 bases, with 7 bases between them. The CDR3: CASSGLANTGELFF. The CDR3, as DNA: TGTGCCAGTAGTGGCCTGGCGAACACCGGGGAGCTGTTTTTT.

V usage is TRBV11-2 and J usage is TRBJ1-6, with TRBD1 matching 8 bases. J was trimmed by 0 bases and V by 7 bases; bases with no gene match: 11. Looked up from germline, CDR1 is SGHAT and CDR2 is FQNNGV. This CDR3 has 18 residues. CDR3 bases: TGTGCCAGCACCAGGACAGGGAGTTTCGGCTCCTATAATTCACCCCTCCACTTT. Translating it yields CASTRTGSFGSYNSPLHF.

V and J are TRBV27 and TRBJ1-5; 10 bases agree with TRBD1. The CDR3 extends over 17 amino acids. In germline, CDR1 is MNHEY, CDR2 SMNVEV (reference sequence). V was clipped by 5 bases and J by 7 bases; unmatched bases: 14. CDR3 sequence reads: CASSTRQGAGKGQPQHF. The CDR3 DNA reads TGTGCCAGCAGTACACGACAGGGGGCGGGGAAGGGACAGCCCCAGCATTTT.

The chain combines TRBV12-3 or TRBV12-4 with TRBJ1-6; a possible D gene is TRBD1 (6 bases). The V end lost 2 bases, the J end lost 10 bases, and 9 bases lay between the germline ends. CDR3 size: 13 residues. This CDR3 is CASSLITGSPLHF. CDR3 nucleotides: TGTGCCAGCAGTTTAATAACAGGGTCACCCCTCCACTTT.

In nucleotides, the CDR3 is TGTGCCAGCAGCGCGGGACCGAACAATCAGCCCCAGCATTTT. This translates into CASSAGPNNQPQHF. The rearrangement links TRBV6-4 to TRBJ1-5; weak D call: TRBD1 (5 bases). The CDR3 is 14 residues long. The V and J ends lost 6 bases and 3 bases respectively, with 12 bases between them. CDR1 MRHNA and CDR2 SNTAGT come from the germline V gene.

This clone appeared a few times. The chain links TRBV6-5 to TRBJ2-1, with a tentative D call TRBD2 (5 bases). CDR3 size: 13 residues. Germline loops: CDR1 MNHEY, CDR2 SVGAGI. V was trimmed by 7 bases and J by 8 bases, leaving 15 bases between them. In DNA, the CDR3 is TGTGCCAGCACATTGCTACTGAGGGATGAGCAGTTCTTC. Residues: CASTLLLRDEQFF.